This TCR beta chain derives from a study of vaccination effects on CD4 cells after COVID-19. Profiling relied on immunoSEQ multiplex PCR, and the TCRdb table lists in-frame clones only, not all of them. The sample yields fewer than 25,000 clones, over 55% seen once. A word on this clone: Its cognate antigen is unknown.

V lost 5 bases and J lost 0, with 17 bases in between. This CDR3 is built from 16 residues. The germline CDR1 and CDR2 sequences are SGHAT and FQNNGV. Antigen-specific CD4+ T cell clonotypes were called by their expansion after viral peptide-pool culture in ViraFEST. Scientists isolated CD4+ T cells after a roughly 10-day culture period ended. Testing of the vaccine recipients showed negative nucleocapsid antibodies and no prior SARS-CoV-2 infection. Here the sequenced sample was CD4+ T cells from PBMCs cultured with HCoV-OC43 spike peptides, taken before COVID-19 vaccination. The subset: HCoV-OC43 spike overlapping peptide pool stimulation. This chain uses TRBV11-2 with TRBJ2-7; D unclear. The sequence derives from a human donor who received a COVID-19 vaccine. DNA for the CDR3: TGTGCCAGCAGCCCGAGGTCGGGTCTCGCCTCCTACGAGCAGTACTTC. Amino acid sequence: CASSPRSGLASYEQYF. The whole variable domain, remainder taken from reference TRBV11-2 and TRBJ2-7, is EAGVAQSPRYKIIEKRQSVAFWCNPISGHATLYWYQQILGQGPKLLIQFQNNGVVDDSQLPKDRFSAERLKGVDSTLKIQPAKLEDSAVYLCASSPRSGLASYEQYFGPGTRLTVT.